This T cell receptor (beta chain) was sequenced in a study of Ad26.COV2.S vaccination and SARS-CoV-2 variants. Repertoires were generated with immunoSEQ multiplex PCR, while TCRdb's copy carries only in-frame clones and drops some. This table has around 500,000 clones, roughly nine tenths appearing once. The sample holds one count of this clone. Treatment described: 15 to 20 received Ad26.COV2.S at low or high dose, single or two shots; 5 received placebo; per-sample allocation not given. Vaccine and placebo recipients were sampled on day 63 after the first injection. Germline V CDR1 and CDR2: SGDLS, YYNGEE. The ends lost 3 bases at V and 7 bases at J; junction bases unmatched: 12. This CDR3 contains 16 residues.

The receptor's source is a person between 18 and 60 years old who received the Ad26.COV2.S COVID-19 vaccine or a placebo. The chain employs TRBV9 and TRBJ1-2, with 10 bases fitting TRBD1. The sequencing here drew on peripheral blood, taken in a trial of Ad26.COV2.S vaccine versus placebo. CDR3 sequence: CASSADLGTGVSGYTF. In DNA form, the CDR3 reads TGTGCCAGCAGCGCAGACCTAGGGACAGGGGTGAGTGGCTACACCTTC.